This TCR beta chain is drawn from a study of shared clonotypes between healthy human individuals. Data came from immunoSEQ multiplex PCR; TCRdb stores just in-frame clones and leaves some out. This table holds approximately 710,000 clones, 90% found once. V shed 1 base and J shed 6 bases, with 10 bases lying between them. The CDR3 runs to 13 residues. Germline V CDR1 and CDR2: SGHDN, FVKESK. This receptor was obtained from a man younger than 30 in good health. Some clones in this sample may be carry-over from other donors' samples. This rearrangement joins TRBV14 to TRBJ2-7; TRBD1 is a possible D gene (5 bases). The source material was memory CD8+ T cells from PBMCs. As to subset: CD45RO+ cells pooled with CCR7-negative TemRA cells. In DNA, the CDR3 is TGTGCCAGCAGCCAAGCAGGGATTGTCGAGCAGTACTTC. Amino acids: CASSQAGIVEQYF. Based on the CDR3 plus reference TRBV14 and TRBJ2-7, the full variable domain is EAGVTQFPSHSVIEKGQTVTLRCDPISGHDNLYWYRRVMGKEIKFLLHFVKESKQDESGMPNNRFLAERTGGTYSTLKVQPAELEDSGVYFCASSQAGIVEQYFGPGTRLTVT.